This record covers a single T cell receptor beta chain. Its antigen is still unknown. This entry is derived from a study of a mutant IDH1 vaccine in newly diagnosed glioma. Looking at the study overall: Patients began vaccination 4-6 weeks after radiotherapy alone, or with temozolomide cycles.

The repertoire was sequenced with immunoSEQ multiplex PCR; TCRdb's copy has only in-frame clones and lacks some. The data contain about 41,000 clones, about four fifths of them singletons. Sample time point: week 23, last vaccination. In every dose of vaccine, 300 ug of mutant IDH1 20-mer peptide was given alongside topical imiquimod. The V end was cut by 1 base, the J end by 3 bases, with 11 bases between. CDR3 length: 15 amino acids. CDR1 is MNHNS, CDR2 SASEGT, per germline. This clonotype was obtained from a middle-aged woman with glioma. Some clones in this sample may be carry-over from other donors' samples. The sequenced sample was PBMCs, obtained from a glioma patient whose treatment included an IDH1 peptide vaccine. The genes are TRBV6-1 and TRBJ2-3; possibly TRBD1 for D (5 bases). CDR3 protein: CASSEGQLRTDTQYF. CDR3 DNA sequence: TGTGCCAGCAGTGAAGGACAGCTAAGGACAGATACGCAGTATTTT.